This TCR beta chain was identified in a study of T cell responses to AZD1222 COVID-19 vaccine. General study results and limits: Donors were chiefly white British, with a greater number of females, and clonal diversity was perhaps underestimated. Reports indicate that nearly half of spike-specific TCRs are directed at unmutated variant regions. The CD4 TCRs associated with vaccination extended across spike and predominated at 160-218 and 743-854. Elevations in Spike-specific TCR breadth and depth followed administration of two AZD1222 doses.

There are 15 residues in the CDR3. Data came from immunoSEQ multiplex PCR; TCRdb stores just in-frame clones and leaves some out. The table lists some 89,000 clones, around 89% of them singletons, with roughly 5.1% in the top ten. On this clone: The antigen is not known.

This chain connects TRBV21-1 to TRBJ1-5; the D call in the table, TRBD1, was not verified against the DNA. TRBV21-1 counts as a pseudogene. This clonotype was obtained from an adult in good health. This sample comprised peripheral blood, obtained on day 0 of MenACWY control vaccination. The CDR3: CASSKVWSGNQPQHF. CDR3 nucleotide sequence: TGTGCCAGCAGCAAAGTATGGTCAGGGAATCAGCCCCAGCATTTT.